The rows below give T cell receptor beta chains drawn from one sample of a study of cytomegalovirus exposure and HLA in healthy donors. TCRdb keeps only in-frame clones here, not all; method: immunoSEQ multiplex PCR. The sample carries roughly 78,000 clones, over 55% recorded once. The sample comprised PBMCs. Receptors were obtained from a man aged 25-45 years in good health and CMV-seropositive. Each CDR3 is given with its conserved first and last residue. The order of the fields is V gene, D gene, clone size, J gene, CDR3 protein, CDR3 DNA. D genes are given only for firm matches. Not all rows give a size; the values are once, few, many and, for expanded clones, a class.

>TRBV29-1|TRBD1|.|TRBJ1-3
CSVSGTGGLGLNTIYF
TGCAGCGTTTCCGGGACAGGGGGCCTGGGATTAAACACCATATATTTT
>TRBV6-4|.|.|TRBJ2-1
CASSDSENIGEYNEQFF
TGTGCCAGCAGTGACTCAGAGAACATAGGGGAATACAATGAGCAGTTCTTC
>TRBV6-6|.|few|TRBJ2-1
CASSYRDKYNEQFF
TGTGCCAGCAGTTACCGGGACAAGTACAATGAGCAGTTCTTC
>TRBV5-1|.|once|TRBJ2-1
CASSLGLYNEQFF
TGCGCCAGCAGCTTGGGACTTTACAATGAGCAGTTCTTC
>TRBV7-3|TRBD2|.|TRBJ2-7
CASSGGTSGKQYF
TGTGCCAGCAGCGGGGGGACTAGCGGAAAACAGTACTTC
>TRBV11-2|.|few|TRBJ2-7
CASRLLQGGSHEQYF
TGTGCCAGCAGATTACTACAGGGTGGGTCCCACGAGCAGTACTTC
>TRBV6-6|.|.|TRBJ1-5
CASSYRSGDQPQHF
TGTGCCAGCAGTTATAGGAGTGGAGATCAGCCCCAGCATTTT
>TRBV30|TRBD1|.|TRBJ2-2
CAWSVSGQIITGELFF
TGTGCCTGGAGTGTTTCGGGACAGATTATCACCGGGGAGCTGTTTTTT
>TRBV7-9|.|once|TRBJ1-2
CASTPGTYYGYTF
TGTGCCAGCACCCCGGGGACTTACTATGGCTACACCTTC
>TRBV7-9|TRBD1|.|TRBJ2-7
CASSLEAGGYEQYF
TGTGCCAGCAGCTTAGAGGCAGGGGGCTACGAGCAGTACTTC
>TRBV5-1|TRBD2|few|TRBJ2-7
CASSDTSGSYEQYF
TGCGCCAGCAGCGACACTAGCGGGAGCTACGAGCAGTACTTC
>TRBV7-9|.|.|TRBJ1-2
CASSLEIEGYTF
TGTGCCAGCAGCTTAGAGATCGAGGGCTACACCTTC
>TRBV30|.|.|TRBJ2-1
CAWSDPGNEQFF
TGTGCCTGGAGTGACCCCGGCAATGAGCAGTTCTTC
>TRBV6-1|.|once|TRBJ2-7
CASRLRQTYEQYF
TGTGCCAGCAGGCTCCGACAGACCTACGAGCAGTACTTC
>TRBV6-4|.|once|TRBJ2-1
CASSDQTDSPNEQFF
TGTGCCAGCAGTGACCAGACCGACAGCCCTAATGAGCAGTTCTTC
>TRBV18|.|few|TRBJ2-2
CASSPGAGAGELFF
TGTGCCAGCTCACCAGGGGCCGGAGCCGGGGAGCTGTTTTTT
>TRBV5-1|TRBD2|few|TRBJ2-1
CASSLSSSGYNEQFF
TGCGCCAGCAGCTTGTCGTCTAGCGGTTACAATGAGCAGTTCTTC
>TRBV2|TRBD1|.|TRBJ2-7
CASRPRVQGAVEQYF
TGTGCCAGCAGGCCCCGAGTACAGGGGGCTGTCGAGCAGTACTTC
>TRBV6-5|.|.|TRBJ2-1
CASRWTDSSYNEQFF
TGTGCCAGCAGATGGACAGACAGCTCCTACAATGAGCAGTTCTTC
>TRBV5-1|.|.|TRBJ1-4
CASSPGGLGEKLFF
TGCGCCAGCAGCCCGGGGGGCCTGGGTGAAAAACTGTTTTTT
>TRBV4-1|TRBD1|.|TRBJ2-4
CASSPNYRGAKNIQYF
TGCGCCAGCAGCCCGAATTACAGGGGCGCCAAAAACATTCAGTACTTC
>TRBV30|.|.|TRBJ1-4
CAWSAGTGGEKLFF
TGTGCCTGGAGCGCCGGGACTGGGGGTGAAAAACTGTTTTTT
>TRBV5-4|TRBD1|.|TRBJ1-1
CASSLGQGYTEAFF
TGTGCCAGCAGCTTGGGACAGGGCTACACTGAAGCTTTCTTT
>TRBV10-2|TRBD1|.|TRBJ2-7
CASSYRDRDYEQYF
TGCGCCAGCAGCTACCGGGACAGGGACTACGAGCAGTACTTC
>TRBV28|.|.|TRBJ1-2
CASSDAGENNYGYTF
TGTGCCAGCAGCGACGCAGGGGAAAATAACTATGGCTACACCTTC
>TRBV10-3|TRBD2|once|TRBJ2-1
CAISAFGSGSTYNEQFF
TGTGCCATCAGTGCCTTTGGTAGCGGGAGTACCTACAATGAGCAGTTCTTC
>TRBV28|.|.|TRBJ1-5
CASSTLFGGSQPQHF
TGTGCCAGCAGCACCTTATTTGGGGGGAGTCAGCCCCAGCATTTT
>TRBV2|.|.|TRBJ1-3
CASILGAGGNTIYF
TGTGCCAGCATTTTAGGGGCAGGAGGAAACACCATATATTTT
>TRBV30|TRBD1|.|TRBJ1-2
CAWRSRTGGSYGYTF
TGTGCCTGGAGATCACGGACAGGGGGTAGCTATGGCTACACCTTC
>TRBV7-8|.|once|TRBJ1-5
CASTLTSGGSNQPQHF
TGTGCCAGCACCCTAACATCTGGGGGCTCCAATCAGCCCCAGCATTTT
>TRBV30|TRBD1|.|TRBJ1-2
CAWTARGLRLYGYTF
TGTGCCTGGACGGCCAGGGGGCTGCGACTCTATGGCTACACCTTC
>TRBV4-2|.|few|TRBJ2-3
CASSQSPQLVTSTDTQYF
TGTGCCAGCAGCCAAAGCCCCCAACTAGTGACTAGCACAGATACGCAGTATTTT
>TRBV10-3|.|.|TRBJ2-3
CAIFVTDTQYF
TGTGCCATTTTCGTCACAGATACGCAGTATTTT
>TRBV5-1|TRBD2|.|TRBJ2-1
CASNHRRGGNEQFF
TGCGCCAGCAATCACCGGCGGGGGGGCAATGAGCAGTTCTTC
>TRBV9|.|.|TRBJ1-5
CASSVGKLGASSEPQHF
TGTGCCAGCAGCGTAGGGAAGCTTGGGGCTTCGTCTGAGCCCCAGCATTTT
>TRBV5-1|.|.|TRBJ1-1
CASRPTANTEAFF
TGCGCCAGCAGACCGACAGCTAACACTGAAGCTTTCTTT
>TRBV18|.|few|TRBJ2-7
CASSVGGGSAYEQYF
TGTGCCAGCTCAGTCGGGGGAGGTAGCGCCTACGAGCAGTACTTC
>TRBV4-2|.|.|TRBJ2-1
CASSQADSPYNEQFF
TGTGCCAGCAGCCAAGCAGACAGTCCCTACAATGAGCAGTTCTTC
>TRBV10-3|TRBD2|.|TRBJ2-4
CAISESREAHIQYF
TGTGCCATCAGTGAGTCGCGGGAGGCGCACATTCAGTACTTC
>TRBV28|.|.|TRBJ1-2
CASSNRDLKWGYTF
TGTGCCAGCAGTAACCGGGACTTAAAGTGGGGCTACACCTTC
>TRBV29-1|TRBD1|.|TRBJ1-5
CSVRNGQGNNQPQHF
TGCAGCGTGCGCAACGGACAGGGGAACAATCAGCCCCAGCATTTT
>TRBV6-5|TRBD1|.|TRBJ1-5
CASRGTGGAGQPQHF
TGTGCCAGCAGGGGGACAGGGGGCGCAGGTCAGCCCCAGCATTTT
>TRBV6-6|.|few|TRBJ1-6
CASSIAGPNSPLHF
TGTGCCAGCAGCATCGCGGGGCCAAATTCACCCCTCCACTTT
>TRBV5-4|.|few|TRBJ2-1
CASSLLNRDNEQFF
TGTGCCAGCAGCTTGCTCAACAGGGACAATGAGCAGTTCTTC
>TRBV9|.|.|TRBJ2-7
CASSTPGENEQYF
TGTGCCAGCAGCACCCCAGGGGAAAACGAGCAGTACTTC
>TRBV5-6|.|.|TRBJ1-5
CASSFGEQPQHF
TGTGCCAGCAGCTTCGGGGAACAGCCCCAGCATTTT
>TRBV19|TRBD1|.|TRBJ1-1
CASSIKGAQGAEAFF
TGTGCCAGTAGTATAAAAGGGGCGCAGGGGGCTGAAGCTTTCTTT
>TRBV4-3|TRBD2|.|TRBJ2-1
CASSHGTSGYNEQFF
TGCGCCAGCAGCCATGGGACTAGCGGATACAATGAGCAGTTCTTC
>TRBV6-5|TRBD1|few|TRBJ1-1
CASSYGTGLAEAFF
TGTGCCAGCAGTTACGGGACAGGGTTGGCTGAAGCTTTCTTT
>TRBV29-1|.|few|TRBJ2-5
CSVGGRQETQYF
TGCAGCGTAGGAGGGCGCCAAGAGACCCAGTACTTC
>TRBV29-1|.|few|TRBJ2-3
CSVESTRRRETDTQYF
TGCAGCGTTGAAAGTACCAGGAGGAGGGAGACAGATACGCAGTATTTT
>TRBV5-1|TRBD1|.|TRBJ1-1
CASSPDRDGMRAFF
TGCGCCAGCAGCCCGGACAGGGACGGAATGAGGGCTTTCTTT
>TRBV6-4|TRBD2|.|TRBJ2-3
CASKRLAGALNTDTQYF
TGTGCCAGCAAACGACTAGCGGGAGCCCTCAACACAGATACGCAGTATTTT
>TRBV20-1|.|few|TRBJ1-1
CSADMSTEAFF
TGCAGTGCGGACATGAGCACTGAAGCTTTCTTT